This TCR beta chain was found in a study of human T cells and chemical hapten exposure. TCRdb independently ran MiXCR on the 5' RACE reads; one entry per CDR3 protein. The sample contains roughly 82,000 distinct CDR3 sequences, 15% to 20% of which appear only once. The V and J ends lost 4 bases and 0 bases respectively, with 10 bases between them. Germline V gene lookup returns CDR1 SGHAT and CDR2 FQNNGV. The CDR3 runs 15 residues. Unfractionated whole blood served as the source for total RNA extraction. The chain recombines TRBV11-2 with TRBJ1-3; D remains unclear. The TCR comes from a female donor in good health. CDR3 region: CASSSGRSSGNTIYF. In DNA, the CDR3 is TGTGCCAGCAGCTCAGGACGCAGCTCTGGAAACACCATATATTTT.